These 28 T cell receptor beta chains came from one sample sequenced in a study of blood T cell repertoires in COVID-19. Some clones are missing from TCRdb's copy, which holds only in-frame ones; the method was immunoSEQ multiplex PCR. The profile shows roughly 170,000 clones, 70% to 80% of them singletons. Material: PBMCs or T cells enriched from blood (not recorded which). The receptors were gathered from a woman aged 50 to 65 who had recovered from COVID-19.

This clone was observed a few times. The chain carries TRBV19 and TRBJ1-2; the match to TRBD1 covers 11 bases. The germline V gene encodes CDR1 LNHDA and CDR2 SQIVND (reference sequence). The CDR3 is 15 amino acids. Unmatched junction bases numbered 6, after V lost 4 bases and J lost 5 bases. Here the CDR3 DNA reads TGTGCCAGTAGTACCCGGACAGGGGGCGGGTATGGCTACACCTTC. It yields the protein CASSTRTGGGYGYTF.

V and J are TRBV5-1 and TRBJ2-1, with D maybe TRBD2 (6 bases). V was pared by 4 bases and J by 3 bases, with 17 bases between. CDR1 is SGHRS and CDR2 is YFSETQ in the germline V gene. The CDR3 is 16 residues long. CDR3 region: CASSAGRETHYNEQFF. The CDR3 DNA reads TGCGCCAGCAGCGCGGGACGGGAGACTCACTACAATGAGCAGTTCTTC.

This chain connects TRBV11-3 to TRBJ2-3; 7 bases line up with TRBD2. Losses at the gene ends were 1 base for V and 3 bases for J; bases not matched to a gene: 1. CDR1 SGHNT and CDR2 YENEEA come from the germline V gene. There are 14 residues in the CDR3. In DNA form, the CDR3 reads TGTGCCAGCAGCTTAGGAGCGGGAACAGATACGCAGTATTTT. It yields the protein CASSLGAGTDTQYF.

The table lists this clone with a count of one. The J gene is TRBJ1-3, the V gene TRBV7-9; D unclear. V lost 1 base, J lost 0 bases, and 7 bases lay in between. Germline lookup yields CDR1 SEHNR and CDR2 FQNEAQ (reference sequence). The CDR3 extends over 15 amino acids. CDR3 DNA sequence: TGTGCCAGCAGCTTAGGCAGCGGCTCTGGAAACACCATATATTTT. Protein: CASSLGSGSGNTIYF.

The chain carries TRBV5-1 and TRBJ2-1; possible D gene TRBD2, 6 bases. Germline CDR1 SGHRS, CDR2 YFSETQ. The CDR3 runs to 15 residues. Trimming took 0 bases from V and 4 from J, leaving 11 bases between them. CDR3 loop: CASSLGQGGYNEQFF. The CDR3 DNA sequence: TGCGCCAGCAGCTTGGGGCAGGGAGGATACAATGAGCAGTTCTTC.

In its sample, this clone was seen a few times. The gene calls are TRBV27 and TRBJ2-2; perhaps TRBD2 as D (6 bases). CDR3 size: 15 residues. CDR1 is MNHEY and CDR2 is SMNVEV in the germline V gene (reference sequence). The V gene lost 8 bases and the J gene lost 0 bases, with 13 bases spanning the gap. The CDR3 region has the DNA TGTGCCAGCCATCGGGCGGGGTCGAACACCGGGGAGCTGTTTTTT. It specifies CASHRAGSNTGELFF.

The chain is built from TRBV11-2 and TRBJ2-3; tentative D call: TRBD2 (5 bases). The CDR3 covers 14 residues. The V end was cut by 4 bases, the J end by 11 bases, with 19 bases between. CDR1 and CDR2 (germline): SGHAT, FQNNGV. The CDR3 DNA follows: TGTGCCAGCAGCTACCGGGATTCCCTTCTTGAGCAGTATTTT. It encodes CASSYRDSLLEQYF.

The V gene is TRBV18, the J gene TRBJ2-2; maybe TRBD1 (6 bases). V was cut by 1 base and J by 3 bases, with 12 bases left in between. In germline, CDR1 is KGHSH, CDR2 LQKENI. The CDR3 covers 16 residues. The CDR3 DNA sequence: TGTGCCAGCTCACCACAGGGGTCAGGGGACACCGGGGAGCTGTTTTTT. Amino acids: CASSPQGSGDTGELFF.

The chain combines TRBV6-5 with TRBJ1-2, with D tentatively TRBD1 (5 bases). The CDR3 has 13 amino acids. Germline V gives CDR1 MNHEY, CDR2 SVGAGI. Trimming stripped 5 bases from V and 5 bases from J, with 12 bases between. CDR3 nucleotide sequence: TGTGCCAGCAGTCGGGGGTGGAATTATGGCTACACCTTC. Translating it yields CASSRGWNYGYTF.

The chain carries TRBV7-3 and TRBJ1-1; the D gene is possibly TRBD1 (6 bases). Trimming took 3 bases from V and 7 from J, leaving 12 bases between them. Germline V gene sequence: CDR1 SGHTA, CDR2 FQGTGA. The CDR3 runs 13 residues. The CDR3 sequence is CASSFTGRDEAFF. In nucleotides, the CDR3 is TGTGCCAGCAGCTTTACAGGGAGAGATGAAGCTTTCTTT.

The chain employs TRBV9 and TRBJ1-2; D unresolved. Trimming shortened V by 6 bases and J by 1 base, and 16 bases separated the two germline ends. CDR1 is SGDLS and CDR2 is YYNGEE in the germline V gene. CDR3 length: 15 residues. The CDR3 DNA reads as TGTGCCAGCACCAAATTGAGCTCATTTAACTATGGCTACACCTTC. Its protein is CASTKLSSFNYGYTF.

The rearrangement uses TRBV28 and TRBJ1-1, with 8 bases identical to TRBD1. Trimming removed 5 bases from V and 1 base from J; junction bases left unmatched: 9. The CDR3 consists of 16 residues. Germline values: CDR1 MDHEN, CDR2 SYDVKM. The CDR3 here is CASSTNPTGANTEAFF. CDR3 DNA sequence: TGTGCCAGCAGTACCAACCCGACAGGGGCGAACACTGAAGCTTTCTTT.

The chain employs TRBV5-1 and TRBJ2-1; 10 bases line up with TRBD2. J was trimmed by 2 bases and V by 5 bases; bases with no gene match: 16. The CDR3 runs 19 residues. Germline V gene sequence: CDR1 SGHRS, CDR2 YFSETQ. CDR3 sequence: CASRGGSRTSGKAYNEQFF. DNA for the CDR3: TGCGCCAGCAGGGGGGGGAGCAGGACTAGCGGAAAAGCCTACAATGAGCAGTTCTTC.

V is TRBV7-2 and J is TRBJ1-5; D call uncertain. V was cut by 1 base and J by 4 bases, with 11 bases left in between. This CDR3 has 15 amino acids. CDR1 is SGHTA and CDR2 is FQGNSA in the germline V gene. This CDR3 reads CASSLGVGFNQPQHF. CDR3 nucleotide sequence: TGTGCCAGCAGCTTAGGTGTCGGGTTTAATCAGCCCCAGCATTTT.

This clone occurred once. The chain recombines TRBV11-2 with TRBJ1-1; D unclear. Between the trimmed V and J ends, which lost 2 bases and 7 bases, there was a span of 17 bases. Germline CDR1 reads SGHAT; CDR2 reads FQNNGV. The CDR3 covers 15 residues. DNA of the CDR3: TGTGCCAGCAGCTTAACAAAAAGGAGCCCCGGTGAAGCTTTCTTT. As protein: CASSLTKRSPGEAFF.

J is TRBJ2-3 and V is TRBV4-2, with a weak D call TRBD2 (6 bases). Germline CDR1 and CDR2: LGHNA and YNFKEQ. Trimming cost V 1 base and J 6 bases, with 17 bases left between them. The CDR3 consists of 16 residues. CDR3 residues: CASSQVPGESLDTQYF. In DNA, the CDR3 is TGTGCCAGCAGCCAAGTTCCGGGAGAGAGCCTTGATACGCAGTATTTT.

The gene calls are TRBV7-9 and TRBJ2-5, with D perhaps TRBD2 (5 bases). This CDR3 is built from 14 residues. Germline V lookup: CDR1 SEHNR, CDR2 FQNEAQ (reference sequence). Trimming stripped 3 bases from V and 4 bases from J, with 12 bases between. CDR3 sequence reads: CASSFPSAGETQYF. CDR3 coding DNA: TGTGCCAGCAGCTTCCCAAGTGCGGGAGAGACCCAGTACTTC.

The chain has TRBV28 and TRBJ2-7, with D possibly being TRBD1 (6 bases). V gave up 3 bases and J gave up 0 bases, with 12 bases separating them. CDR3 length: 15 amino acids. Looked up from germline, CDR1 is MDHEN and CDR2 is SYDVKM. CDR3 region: CASSFQGLGSYEQYF. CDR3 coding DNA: TGTGCCAGCAGTTTTCAGGGGTTGGGCTCCTACGAGCAGTACTTC. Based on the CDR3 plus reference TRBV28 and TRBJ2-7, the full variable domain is DVKVTQSSRYLVKRTGEKVFLECVQDMDHENMFWYRQDPGLGLRLIYFSYDVKMKEKGDIPEGYSVSREKKERFSLILESASTNQTSMYLCASSFQGLGSYEQYFGPGTRLTVT.

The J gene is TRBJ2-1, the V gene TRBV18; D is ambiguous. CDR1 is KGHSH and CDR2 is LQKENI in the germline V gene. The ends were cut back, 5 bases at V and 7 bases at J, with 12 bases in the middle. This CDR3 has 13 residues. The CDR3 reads CASSFSQINEQFF. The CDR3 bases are TGTGCCAGCTCATTCTCACAAATTAATGAGCAGTTCTTC.

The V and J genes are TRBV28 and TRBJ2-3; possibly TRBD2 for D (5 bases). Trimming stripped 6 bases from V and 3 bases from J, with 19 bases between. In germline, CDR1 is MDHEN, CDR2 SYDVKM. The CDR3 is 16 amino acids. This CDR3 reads CASSPSPGMGTDTQYF. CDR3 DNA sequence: TGTGCCAGCAGCCCTAGTCCCGGGATGGGGACAGATACGCAGTATTTT.

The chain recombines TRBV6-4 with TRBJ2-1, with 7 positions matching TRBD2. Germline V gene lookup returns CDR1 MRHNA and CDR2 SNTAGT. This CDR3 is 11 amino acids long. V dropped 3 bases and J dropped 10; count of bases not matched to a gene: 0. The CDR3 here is CASSEAGEQFF. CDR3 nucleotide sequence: TGTGCCAGCAGTGAAGCGGGAGAGCAGTTCTTC.

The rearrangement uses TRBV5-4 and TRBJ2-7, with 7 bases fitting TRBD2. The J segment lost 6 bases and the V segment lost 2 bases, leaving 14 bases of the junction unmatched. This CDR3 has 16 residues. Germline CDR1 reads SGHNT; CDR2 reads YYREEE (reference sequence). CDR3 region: CASSFGGMVASTEQYF. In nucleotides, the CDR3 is TGTGCCAGCAGCTTCGGGGGGATGGTAGCCTCAACCGAGCAGTACTTC. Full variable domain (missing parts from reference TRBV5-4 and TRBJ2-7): ETGVTQSPTHLIKTRGQQVTLRCSSQSGHNTVSWYQQALGQGPQFIFQYYREEENGRGNFPPRFSGLQFPNYSSELNVNALELDDSALYLCASSFGGMVASTEQYFGPGTRLTVT.

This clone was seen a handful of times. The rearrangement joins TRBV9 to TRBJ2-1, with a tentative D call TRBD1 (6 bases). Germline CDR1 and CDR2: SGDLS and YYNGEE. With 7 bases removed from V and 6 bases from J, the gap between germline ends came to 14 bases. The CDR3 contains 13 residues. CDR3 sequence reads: CASSQGPGNEQFF. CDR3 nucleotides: TGTGCCAGCTCACAGGGCCCGGGCAATGAGCAGTTCTTC.

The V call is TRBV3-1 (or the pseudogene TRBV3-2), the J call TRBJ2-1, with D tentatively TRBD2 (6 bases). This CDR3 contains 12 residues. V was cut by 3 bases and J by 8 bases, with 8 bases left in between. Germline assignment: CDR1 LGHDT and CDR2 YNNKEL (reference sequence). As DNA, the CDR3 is TGTGCCAGCAGCCAGATAGCGGATGAGCAGTTCTTC. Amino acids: CASSQIADEQFF.

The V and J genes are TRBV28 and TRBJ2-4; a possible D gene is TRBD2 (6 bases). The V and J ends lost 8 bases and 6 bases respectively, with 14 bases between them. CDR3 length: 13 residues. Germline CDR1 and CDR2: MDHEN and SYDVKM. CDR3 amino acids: CASLSNGRNIQYF. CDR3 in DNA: TGTGCCAGCCTCTCCAACGGGAGAAACATTCAGTACTTC.

The DNA for the CDR3 is TGCAGTGCTACCCGTCCGGGAGAGCAGTTCTTC. Its protein product is CSATRPGEQFF. The chain uses TRBV20-1 and TRBJ2-1, with D maybe TRBD2 (5 bases). The CDR3 is made up of 11 amino acids. Per the germline V gene, CDR1 is DFQATT and CDR2 is SNEGSKA (reference sequence). The V and J ends lost 4 bases and 10 bases respectively, with 11 bases between them.

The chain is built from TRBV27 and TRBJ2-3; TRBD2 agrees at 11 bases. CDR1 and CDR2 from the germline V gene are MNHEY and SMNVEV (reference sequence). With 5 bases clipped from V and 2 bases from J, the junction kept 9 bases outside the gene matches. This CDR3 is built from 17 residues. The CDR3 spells CASSLGTSGEFTDTQYF. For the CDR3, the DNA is TGTGCCAGCAGTCTTGGGACTAGCGGCGAGTTCACAGATACGCAGTATTTT.

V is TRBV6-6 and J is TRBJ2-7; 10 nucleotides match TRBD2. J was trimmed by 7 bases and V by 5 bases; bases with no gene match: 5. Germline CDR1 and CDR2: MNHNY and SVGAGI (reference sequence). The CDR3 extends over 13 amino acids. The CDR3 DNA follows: TGTGCCAGCAGTACGAGCGGGAGGGCTGAGCAGTACTTC. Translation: CASSTSGRAEQYF.